One and the same sample provided the 8 T cell receptor beta chains below, sequenced in a study of T-cell memory formation after mild COVID-19. A single record per CDR3 protein comes from TCRdb applying MiXCR to the 5' RACE reads. The sample consists of over 300,000 distinct CDR3 sequences, about 20% of them appearing once. The sequenced sample was PBMCs or a T cell subset sorted from them (not recorded which). The receptors were sampled from a man between 18 and 29 years old who had mild COVID-19 (a few samples of this study predate the infection). Cell type and time point are not known.

This clonotype was recorded at least ten times. This sequence joins TRBV12-3 or TRBV12-4 and TRBJ1-3, with unresolved D. The CDR3 length is 17 residues. Trimming took 1 base from V and 0 from J, leaving 13 bases between them. CDR3 DNA: TGTGCCAGCAGTTTAGGGGGTCACCTGTTCTCTGGAAACACCATATATTTT. Translating it yields CASSLGGHLFSGNTIYF.

The V and J genes are TRBV7-3 and TRBJ2-3, with D perhaps TRBD1 or TRBD2 (5 bases each). V lost 1 base to trimming and J lost 6 bases, with 17 bases between them. CDR1 is SGHTA, CDR2 FQGTGA, per germline. The CDR3 totals 16 residues. CDR3 coding DNA: TGTGCCAGCAGCTTAAGGGGACCGGGACCCGGGGATACGCAGTATTTT. Translation gives CASSLRGPGPGDTQYF.

The chain uses TRBV7-2 and TRBJ2-3, with D perhaps matching TRBD2 (6 bases). The germline gives CDR1 SGHTA, CDR2 FQGNSA. Trimming left V 0 bases short and J 4 bases short, with 11 bases between. The CDR3 covers 15 residues. The CDR3 reads CASSLASGNPDTQYF. The CDR3 nucleotides read TGTGCCAGCAGCTTAGCTAGCGGTAATCCAGATACGCAGTATTTT.

The CDR3 nucleotides are TGTGCCAGCAGTTACGGGGTTCTCTCTGGAAACACCATATATTTT. Protein: CASSYGVLSGNTIYF. V usage is TRBV6-5 and J usage is TRBJ1-3; the D is unclear. CDR1 and CDR2 (germline): MNHEY, SVGAGI. The CDR3 contains 15 residues. With 2 bases removed from V and 0 bases from J, the gap between germline ends came to 8 bases.

V usage is TRBV4-3 and J usage is TRBJ2-3, with no clear D. Trimming took 0 bases from V and 0 from J, leaving 7 bases between them. Germline V gene lookup returns CDR1 LGHNA and CDR2 YSLEER. The CDR3 loop spans 15 amino acids. Here the CDR3 DNA reads TGCGCCAGCAGCCAAGATGACAAGAGCACAGATACGCAGTATTTT. This gives the protein CASSQDDKSTDTQYF.

This clonotype came up a few times. The gene calls are TRBV10-3 and TRBJ1-2, with 7 bases lining up with TRBD1. From germline, CDR1 is ENHRY and CDR2 SYGVKD. J lost 7 bases, V lost 7 bases, and 9 bases had no gene match. The CDR3 contains 13 residues. The CDR3 nucleotides are TGTGCCATCAACGAGGACAGGTCTTCTGGCTACACCTTC. It yields the protein CAINEDRSSGYTF.

A few counts support this clonotype. V usage is TRBV7-2 and J usage is TRBJ2-2, with 9 bases matching TRBD1. CDR3 length: 15 residues. Germline values: CDR1 SGHTA, CDR2 FQGNSA. Trimming cost V 3 bases and J 7 bases; bases outside gene matches: 6. The CDR3 DNA reads TGTGCCAGCAGCTTCACAGGGGGCAGTGGCGGGGAGCTGTTTTTT. Protein product: CASSFTGGSGGELFF.

The rearrangement joins TRBV7-9 to TRBJ1-5; D is uncertain. The CDR3 length is 12 residues. Germline-derived CDR1 and CDR2 are SEHNR and FQNEAQ (reference sequence). V was pared by 11 bases and J by 2 bases, with 10 bases between. The CDR3 sequence: CAGSWGNQPQHF. CDR3 DNA sequence: TGTGCCGGGTCTTGGGGCAATCAGCCCCAGCATTTT.